Following are 32 T cell receptor beta chains from one sample sequenced in a study of T cell responses to AZD1222 COVID-19 vaccine. Some clones are missing from TCRdb's copy, which holds only in-frame ones; the method was immunoSEQ multiplex PCR. Of about 170,000 clones listed, over 85% are singletons. The sequenced sample was peripheral blood, obtained on day 0 of AZD1222 vaccination. The receptors shown here come from an adult in good health.

The rearrangement links TRBV9 to TRBJ2-7; D remains ambiguous. CDR1 and CDR2 from the germline V gene are SGDLS and YYNGEE. The CDR3 runs to 15 residues. Trimming took 3 bases from V and 9 from J, leaving 22 bases between them. The CDR3 loop is CASSAASVGRIWQYF. The DNA of the CDR3 is TGTGCCAGCAGCGCCGCCTCAGTTGGAAGGATATGGCAGTACTTC. Together with reference TRBV9 and TRBJ2-7, the CDR3 gives the full variable domain: DSGVTQTPKHLITATGQRVTLRCSPRSGDLSVYWYQQSLDQGLQFLIQYYNGEERAKGNILERFSAQQFPDLHSELNLSSLELGDSALYFCASSAASVGRIWQYFGPGTRLTVT.

This rearrangement joins TRBV30 to TRBJ1-3; D is undetermined. The CDR3 runs to 19 residues. V lost 4 bases and J lost 0, with 25 bases in between. Germline V gives CDR1 GTSNPN, CDR2 SVGIG (reference sequence). CDR3 in DNA: TGTGCCTGGATCCCTACCGGGCCCCACCACGGCGCCTCTGGAAACACCATATATTTT. It specifies CAWIPTGPHHGASGNTIYF.

Details on this clone: The same CDR3 is also encoded by other DNA sequences in this sample. V is TRBV11-2 and J is TRBJ2-5; D gene ambiguous. Germline V gene data show CDR1 as SGHAT and CDR2 as FQNNGV. The CDR3 runs to 13 residues. Trimming shortened V by 3 bases and J by 2 bases, and 7 bases separated the two germline ends. CDR3 region: CASSLGNQETQYF. The CDR3 DNA reads TGTGCCAGCAGCTTGGGTAATCAAGAGACCCAGTACTTC.

The genes are TRBV5-1 and TRBJ1-3; TRBD1 matches 8 bases. The CDR3 has 16 residues. CDR1 and CDR2 from the germline V gene are SGHRS and YFSETQ. V lost 4 bases to trimming and J lost 2 bases; unmatched junction nucleotides: 8. CDR3 protein: CASSLLDRDPGNTIYF. CDR3 coding DNA: TGCGCCAGCAGCCTTCTGGACAGGGACCCTGGAAACACCATATATTTT.

With respect to this clone: Distinct nucleotide sequences in the sample also encode this CDR3. The chain employs TRBV7-8 and TRBJ2-2, with 8 positions matching TRBD1. The germline V gene has CDR1 SGHVS and CDR2 FQNEAQ. The CDR3 covers 15 residues. Trimming cost V 5 bases and J 1 base; bases outside gene matches: 3. CDR3 loop: CASSPGTGNTGELFF. The CDR3 DNA is TGTGCCAGCAGCCCCGGGACAGGGAACACCGGGGAGCTGTTTTTT.

This chain connects TRBV5-1 to TRBJ1-5; a possible D gene is TRBD1 (5 bases). Germline V gene lookup returns CDR1 SGHRS and CDR2 YFSETQ. The CDR3 extends over 15 amino acids. V was clipped by 3 bases and J by 2 bases, with 12 bases between them. The CDR3 DNA reads as TGCGCCAGCAGCTACGGAGAGGGACGCAATCAGCCCCAGCATTTT. The encoded protein is CASSYGEGRNQPQHF.

This chain uses TRBV29-1 with TRBJ1-1, with 7 positions matching TRBD1. This CDR3 is built from 17 residues. The germline gives CDR1 SQVTM, CDR2 ANQGSEA. Trimming at V came to 0 bases and at J to 0 bases, leaving 10 bases not matched to a gene. The CDR3 spells CSVEDDTTGIMNTEAFF. The CDR3 bases are TGCAGCGTTGAAGATGATACGACAGGGATCATGAACACTGAAGCTTTCTTT.

The chain uses TRBV7-2 and TRBJ1-1; no clear D gene. This CDR3 comprises 15 residues. The germline V gene encodes CDR1 SGHTA and CDR2 FQGNSA. V lost 4 bases and J 0 bases, leaving 12 bases between the germline ends. CDR3 sequence: CASSYIVGMNTEAFF. Written as DNA, the CDR3 is TGTGCCAGCAGCTACATCGTGGGAATGAACACTGAAGCTTTCTTT. Full variable domain (outside the CDR3, taken from reference TRBV7-2 and TRBJ1-1): GAGVSQSPSNKVTEKGKDVELRCDPISGHTALYWYRQSLGQGLEFLIYFQGNSAPDKSGLPSDRFSAERTGGSVSTLTIQRTQQEDSAVYLCASSYIVGMNTEAFFGQGTRLTVV.

The chain is built from TRBV25-1 and TRBJ1-1; D uncertain. V was trimmed by 7 bases and J by 3 bases, leaving 18 bases between them. The CDR3 totals 15 residues. In germline, CDR1 is MGHDK, CDR2 SYGVNS. The CDR3 protein is CASITAQYLDTEAFF. The DNA for the CDR3 is TGTGCCAGCATCACCGCCCAATACCTAGACACTGAAGCTTTCTTT.

The CDR3 nucleotides read TGTGCCAGCAGAGGATATTCAGGGTTGAGAGGAAACACCATATATTTT. It specifies CASRGYSGLRGNTIYF. The chain has TRBV2 and TRBJ1-3; a possible D gene is TRBD1 (5 bases). The CDR3 sequence is 16 residues long. Trimming removed 6 bases at V and 4 bases at J, with 19 bases between. Germline values: CDR1 SNHLY, CDR2 FYNNEI.

The rearrangement uses TRBV19 and TRBJ1-4; TRBD1 is a possible D gene (5 bases). Trimming took 4 bases from V and 0 from J, leaving 12 bases between them. This CDR3 is 16 amino acids long. Looked up from germline, CDR1 is LNHDA and CDR2 is SQIVND (reference sequence). The CDR3 bases are TGTGCCAGTAGTACAAGACAGTTAGCAACTAATGAAAAACTGTTTTTT. This encodes CASSTRQLATNEKLFF.

This clone was seen only once. This sequence joins TRBV7-8 and TRBJ1-5, with unresolved D. Trimming shortened V by 8 bases and J by 2 bases, and 4 bases separated the two germline ends. CDR1 and CDR2 from the germline V gene are SGHVS and FQNEAQ. This CDR3 is 11 amino acids long. CDR3 residues: CASGGNQPQHF. DNA of the CDR3: TGTGCCAGCGGAGGCAATCAGCCCCAGCATTTT.

The rearrangement uses TRBV10-1 and TRBJ1-1; a weak D match, TRBD1 (6 bases). CDR1 is WNHNN, CDR2 SYGVQD, per germline (reference sequence). V lost 6 bases and J lost 5, with 22 bases in between. The CDR3 totals 16 residues. The CDR3 bases are TGCGCCAGCAGACCCGGTCCGGCAGGGGCGAAGACTGAAGCTTTCTTT. Translating gives CASRPGPAGAKTEAFF.

The rearrangement uses TRBV29-1 and TRBJ2-3; D may be TRBD2 (6 bases). Germline V gene sequence: CDR1 SQVTM, CDR2 ANQGSEA. The CDR3 spans 15 residues. V shed 3 bases and J shed 0 bases, with 13 bases lying between them. The DNA for the CDR3 is TGCAGCGTTGATGTTGGCGGGACCAGCACAGATACGCAGTATTTT. Encoded protein: CSVDVGGTSTDTQYF.

This chain's CDR3 is CASSGQETSPLHF. Written as DNA, the CDR3 is TGTGCCAGTTCCGGACAGGAAACTTCACCCCTCCACTTT. The chain combines TRBV12-3 or TRBV12-4 with TRBJ1-6; TRBD1 matches at 7 bases. The J segment lost 9 bases and the V segment lost 9 bases, leaving 8 bases of the junction unmatched. The CDR3 length is 13 residues.

V and J are TRBV6-5 and TRBJ1-2; 7 bases are shared with TRBD1. This CDR3 region has 15 residues. CDR1 is MNHEY, CDR2 SVGAGI, per germline. V shed 5 bases and J 7 bases; nucleotides not matched to a gene: 13. The CDR3 loop is CASSLSQGEYGGYTF. CDR3 nucleotide sequence: TGTGCCAGCAGTCTATCCCAGGGGGAATATGGTGGCTACACCTTC.

The rearrangement joins TRBV7-9 to TRBJ2-7, with TRBD1 matching 12 bases. The V and J ends lost 2 bases and 6 bases, in that order; junction bases with no gene match: 5. This CDR3 region has 15 residues. From germline, CDR1 is SEHNR and CDR2 FQNEAQ (reference sequence). DNA of the CDR3: TGTGCCAGCAGCTTATTGGGACAGGGGGCGACCGAGCAGTACTTC. Translated: CASSLLGQGATEQYF.

The V call is TRBV12-3 or TRBV12-4, the J call TRBJ1-2; D not certain. The CDR3 loop spans 13 amino acids. Trimming cost V 3 bases and J 2 bases, with 7 bases left between them. The DNA for the CDR3 is TGTGCCAGCAGTTTGGTCCGGAACTATGGCTACACCTTC. This sequence encodes CASSLVRNYGYTF.

The chain combines TRBV6-2 or TRBV6-3 with TRBJ2-7; D ambiguous. Looked up from germline, CDR1 is MNHEY and CDR2 is SVGEGT. The CDR3 covers 11 residues. The ends were cut back, 2 bases at V and 11 bases at J, with 10 bases in the middle. The chain's CDR3 is CASSYPSKEYF. CDR3 coding DNA: TGTGCCAGCAGTTACCCCTCCAAGGAGTACTTC.

This clone has just one count. The chain carries TRBV12-3 or TRBV12-4 and TRBJ2-1; no clear D. This CDR3 has 11 amino acids. Trimming removed 5 bases from V and 6 bases from J, with 5 bases in between. The DNA of the CDR3 is TGTGCCAGCAGTCTAAGCAATGAGCAGTTCTTC. Its protein product is CASSLSNEQFF.

This clone has just one count. This chain joins TRBV19 and TRBJ1-2; maybe TRBD1 (6 bases). Germline V gene sequence: CDR1 LNHDA, CDR2 SQIVND (reference sequence). V lost 3 bases and J lost 4, with 15 bases in between. The CDR3 extends over 15 amino acids. As DNA, the CDR3 is TGTGCCAGTAGTATCGTCCGTGGACAGCCCTATGGCTACACCTTC. Translated, it gives CASSIVRGQPYGYTF.

This chain's CDR3 is CATSLTIRSEQFF. CDR3 bases: TGTGCCACCAGCTTAACTATAAGGAGCGAGCAGTTCTTC. J is TRBJ2-1 and V is TRBV15, with unresolved D. Germline assignment: CDR1 LNHNV and CDR2 YYDKDF (reference sequence). This CDR3 comprises 13 residues. V lost 5 bases, J lost 10 bases, and 15 bases lay in between.

This chain connects TRBV30 to TRBJ2-7; D is possibly TRBD2 (5 bases). Germline V gene sequence: CDR1 GTSNPN, CDR2 SVGIG (reference sequence). The CDR3 loop spans 16 amino acids. With 4 bases removed from V and 3 bases from J, the gap between germline ends came to 22 bases. The CDR3 DNA reads TGTGCCTGGATGGACTCCCCCTACACAATTATCTACGAGCAGTACTTC. This encodes CAWMDSPYTIIYEQYF.

The CDR3 reads CASGDLYGDEQFF. CDR3 sequence (DNA): TGTGCCAGCGGCGACCTATACGGGGATGAGCAGTTCTTC. This sequence joins TRBV5-4 and TRBJ2-1; D is possibly TRBD2 (5 bases). Germline loops: CDR1 SGHNT, CDR2 YYREEE (reference sequence). CDR3 length: 13 residues. Trimming cost V 7 bases and J 8 bases, with 16 bases left between them.

This clone was observed once. This rearrangement joins TRBV4-2 to TRBJ1-1; D might be TRBD1 (6 bases). There are 16 residues in the CDR3. CDR1 and CDR2 (germline): LGHNA, YNFKEQ. Trimming took 1 base from V and 3 from J, leaving 15 bases between them. CDR3 in amino acids: CASSQVGRGAHTEAFF. DNA for the CDR3: TGTGCCAGCAGCCAAGTCGGGCGGGGGGCGCACACTGAAGCTTTCTTT.

The rearrangement joins TRBV18 to TRBJ1-6; TRBD1 matches 8 bases. The CDR3 contains 14 residues. The J segment lost 10 bases and the V segment lost 4 bases, leaving 6 bases of the junction unmatched. Looked up from germline, CDR1 is KGHSH and CDR2 is LQKENI. CDR3 DNA sequence: TGTGCCAGCTCACTGAAGACAGGGGACTCACCCCTCCACTTT. The encoded protein is CASSLKTGDSPLHF.

The V call is TRBV18, the J call TRBJ1-4; 8 nucleotides line up with TRBD1. Per the germline V gene, CDR1 is KGHSH and CDR2 is LQKENI. J was trimmed by 3 bases and V by 5 bases; bases with no gene match: 11. This CDR3 is built from 17 residues. CDR3 sequence reads: CASSSRQGLGANEKLFF. As DNA, the CDR3 is TGTGCCAGCTCATCAAGACAGGGGCTCGGAGCTAATGAAAAACTGTTTTTT.

The chain joins TRBV5-8 to TRBJ1-1; no definite D call. This CDR3 is built from 13 residues. Germline V gene sequence: CDR1 SGHTS, CDR2 YDEGEE. The ends were cut back, 4 bases at V and 4 bases at J, with 11 bases in the middle. The CDR3 protein is CASSRDGFTEAFF. The CDR3 region has the DNA TGTGCCAGCAGCCGCGACGGATTCACTGAAGCTTTCTTT.

The chain recombines TRBV10-1 with TRBJ2-2, with D perhaps TRBD1 (6 bases). CDR3 size: 17 residues. The V gene's germline CDR1 is WNHNN and CDR2 SYGVQD (reference sequence). V was clipped by 3 bases and J by 6 bases, with 20 bases between them. CDR3 sequence: CASSDHRVGGSSGELFF. The CDR3 DNA reads TGCGCCAGCAGTGACCATAGGGTAGGGGGTTCTTCCGGGGAGCTGTTTTTT.

V and J are TRBV19 and TRBJ1-5; D gene unclear. The ends were cut back, 6 bases at V and 1 base at J, with 19 bases in the middle. Germline loops: CDR1 LNHDA, CDR2 SQIVND (reference sequence). This CDR3 is 17 amino acids long. The CDR3: CASSKGSTRGSNQPQHF. The CDR3, as DNA: TGTGCCAGTAGCAAAGGATCTACTCGAGGGAGCAATCAGCCCCAGCATTTT.

CDR3 in amino acids: CASSLLQGAGGELFF. In DNA, the CDR3 is TGTGCCAGCAGTTTGCTACAGGGGGCCGGCGGGGAGCTGTTTTTT. The gene calls are TRBV27 and TRBJ2-2; 9 bases map to TRBD1. V lost 3 bases and J lost 7; bases outside the gene matches: 6. The CDR3 has 15 amino acids. Germline lookup yields CDR1 MNHEY and CDR2 SMNVEV (reference sequence).

The chain links TRBV10-2 to TRBJ1-1; D might be TRBD1 (5 bases). This CDR3 contains 13 residues. Germline CDR1 WSHSY, CDR2 SAAADI. Trimming removed 6 bases from V and 1 base from J, with 9 bases in between. CDR3 nucleotides: TGCGCCAGCAGGGGACGTGAGAACACTGAAGCTTTCTTT. Translated, it gives CASRGRENTEAFF.